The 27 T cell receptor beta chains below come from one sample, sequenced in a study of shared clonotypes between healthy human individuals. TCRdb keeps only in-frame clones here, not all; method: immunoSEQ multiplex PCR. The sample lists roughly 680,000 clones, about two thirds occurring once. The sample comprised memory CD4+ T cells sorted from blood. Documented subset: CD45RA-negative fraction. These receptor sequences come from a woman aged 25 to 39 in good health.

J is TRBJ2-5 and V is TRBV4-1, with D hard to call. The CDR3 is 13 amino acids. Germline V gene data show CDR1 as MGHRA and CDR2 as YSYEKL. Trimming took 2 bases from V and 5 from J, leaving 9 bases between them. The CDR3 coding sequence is TGCGCCAGCAGCCAATTACCACTCGAGACCCAGTACTTC. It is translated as CASSQLPLETQYF.

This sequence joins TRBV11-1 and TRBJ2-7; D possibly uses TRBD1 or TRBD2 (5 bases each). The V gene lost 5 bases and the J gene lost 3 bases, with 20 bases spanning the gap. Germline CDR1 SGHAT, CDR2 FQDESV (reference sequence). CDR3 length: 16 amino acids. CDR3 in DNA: TGTGCCAGCAGCCCCCGAATCCGGGACGCCAACTACGAGCAGTACTTC. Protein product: CASSPRIRDANYEQYF.

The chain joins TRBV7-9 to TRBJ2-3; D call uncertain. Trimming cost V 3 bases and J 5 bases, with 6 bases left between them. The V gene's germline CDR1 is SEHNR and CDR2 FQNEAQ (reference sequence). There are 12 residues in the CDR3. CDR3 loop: CASSFIRDTQYF. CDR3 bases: TGTGCCAGCAGCTTCATCCGAGATACGCAGTATTTT.

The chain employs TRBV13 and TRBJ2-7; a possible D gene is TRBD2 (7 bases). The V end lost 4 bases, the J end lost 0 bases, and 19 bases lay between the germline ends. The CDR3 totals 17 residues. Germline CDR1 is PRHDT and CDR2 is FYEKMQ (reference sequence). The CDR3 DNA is TGTGCCAGCAGCTCGCCTGACCTTGGGGGGGCCTCCTACGAGCAGTACTTC. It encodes CASSSPDLGGASYEQYF.

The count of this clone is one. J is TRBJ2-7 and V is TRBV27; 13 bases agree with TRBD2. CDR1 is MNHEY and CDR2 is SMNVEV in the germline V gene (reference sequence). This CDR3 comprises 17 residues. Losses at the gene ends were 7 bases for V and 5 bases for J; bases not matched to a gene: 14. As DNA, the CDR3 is TGTGCCAGCAAACTAGCGGGAGGGCTAGGCTCAACGAACGAGCAGTACTTC. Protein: CASKLAGGLGSTNEQYF.

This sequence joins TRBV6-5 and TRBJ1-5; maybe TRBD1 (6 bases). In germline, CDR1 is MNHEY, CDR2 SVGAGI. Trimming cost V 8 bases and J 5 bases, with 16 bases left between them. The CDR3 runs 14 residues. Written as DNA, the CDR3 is TGTGCCAGCGGAGGTGACAGGTATGATCAGCCCCAGCATTTT. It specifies CASGGDRYDQPQHF.

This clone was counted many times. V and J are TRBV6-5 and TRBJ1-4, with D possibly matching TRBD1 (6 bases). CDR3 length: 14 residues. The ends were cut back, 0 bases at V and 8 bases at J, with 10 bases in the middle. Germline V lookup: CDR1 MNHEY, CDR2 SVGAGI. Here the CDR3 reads CASSYSTGDEKLFF. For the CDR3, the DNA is TGTGCCAGCAGTTACTCGACAGGTGACGAAAAACTGTTTTTT.

The CDR3 protein is CASSLGWGATYEQYF. The CDR3 DNA reads as TGTGCCAGCAGCCTCGGTTGGGGGGCGACCTACGAGCAGTACTTC. V and J are TRBV7-2 and TRBJ2-7; D tentatively fits TRBD1 or TRBD2 (6 bases each). Deletions cut 5 bases from V and 2 bases from J, with 16 bases between. The CDR3 covers 15 residues. Germline V gene data show CDR1 as SGHTA and CDR2 as FQGNSA.

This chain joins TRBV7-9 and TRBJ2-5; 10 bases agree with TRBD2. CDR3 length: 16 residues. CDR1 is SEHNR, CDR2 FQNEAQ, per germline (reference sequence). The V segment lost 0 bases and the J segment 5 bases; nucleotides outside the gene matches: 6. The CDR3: CASSLALAGEAETQYF. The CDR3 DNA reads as TGTGCCAGCAGCTTAGCGCTAGCGGGAGAAGCGGAGACCCAGTACTTC.

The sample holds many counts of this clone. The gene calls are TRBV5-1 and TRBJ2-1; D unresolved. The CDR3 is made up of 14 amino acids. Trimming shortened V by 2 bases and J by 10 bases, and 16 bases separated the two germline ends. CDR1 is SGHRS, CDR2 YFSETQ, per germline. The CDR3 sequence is CASSFDEASWEQFF. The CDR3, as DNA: TGCGCCAGCAGCTTCGATGAGGCATCCTGGGAGCAGTTCTTC.

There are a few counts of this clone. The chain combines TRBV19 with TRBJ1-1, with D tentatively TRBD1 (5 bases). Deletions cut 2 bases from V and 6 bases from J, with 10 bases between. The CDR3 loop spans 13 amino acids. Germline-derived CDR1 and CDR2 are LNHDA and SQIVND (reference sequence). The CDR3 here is CASSIWGMAEAFF. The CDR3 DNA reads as TGTGCCAGTAGTATATGGGGGATGGCTGAAGCTTTCTTT.

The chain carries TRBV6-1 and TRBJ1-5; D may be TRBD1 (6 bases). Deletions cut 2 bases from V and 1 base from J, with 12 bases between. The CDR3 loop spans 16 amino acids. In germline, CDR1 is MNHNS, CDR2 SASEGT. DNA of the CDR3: TGTGCCAGCAGTGAAAGCAGGGGAATAAGCAATCAGCCCCAGCATTTT. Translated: CASSESRGISNQPQHF.

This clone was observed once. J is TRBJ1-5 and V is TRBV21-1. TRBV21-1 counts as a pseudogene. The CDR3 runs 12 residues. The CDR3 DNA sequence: TGTGCCGGACCCCCGAAGGATCAGCCCCAGCATTTT. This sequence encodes CAGPPKDQPQHF.

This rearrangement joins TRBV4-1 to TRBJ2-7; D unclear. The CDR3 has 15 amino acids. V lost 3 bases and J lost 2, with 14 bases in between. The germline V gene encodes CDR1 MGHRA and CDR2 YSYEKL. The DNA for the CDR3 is TGCGCCAGCAGCCAGGCTCTAGTTTCTACCTACGAGCAGTACTTC. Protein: CASSQALVSTYEQYF.

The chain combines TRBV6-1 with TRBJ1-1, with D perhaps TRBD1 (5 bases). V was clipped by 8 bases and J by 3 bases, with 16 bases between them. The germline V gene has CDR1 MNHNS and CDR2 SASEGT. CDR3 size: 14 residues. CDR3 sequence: CASLRQGVDTEAFF. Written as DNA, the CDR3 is TGTGCCAGCCTCCGTCAGGGAGTAGACACTGAAGCTTTCTTT.

The CDR3 DNA reads as TGTGCCAGCAGCCTCAGGGTAGCAGATACGCAGTATTTT. Translated: CASSLRVADTQYF. The V call is TRBV14, the J call TRBJ2-3, with a tentative D call TRBD1 (5 bases). This CDR3 comprises 13 residues. Germline CDR1 is SGHDN and CDR2 is FVKESK. Trimming removed 4 bases from V and 4 bases from J, with 9 bases in between. The variable domain in full, completed from reference TRBV14 and TRBJ2-3, reads EAGVTQFPSHSVIEKGQTVTLRCDPISGHDNLYWYRRVMGKEIKFLLHFVKESKQDESGMPNNRFLAERTGGTYSTLKVQPAELEDSGVYFCASSLRVADTQYFGPGTRLTVL.

CDR3: CASNGLGQETQYF. The CDR3 region has the DNA TGTGCCAGCAACGGACTAGGCCAAGAGACCCAGTACTTC. V and J are TRBV9 and TRBJ2-5; 7 bases agree with TRBD2. The CDR3 totals 13 residues. Trimming took 6 bases from V and 1 from J; bases not matched to a gene: 3. CDR1 and CDR2 from the germline V gene are SGDLS and YYNGEE.

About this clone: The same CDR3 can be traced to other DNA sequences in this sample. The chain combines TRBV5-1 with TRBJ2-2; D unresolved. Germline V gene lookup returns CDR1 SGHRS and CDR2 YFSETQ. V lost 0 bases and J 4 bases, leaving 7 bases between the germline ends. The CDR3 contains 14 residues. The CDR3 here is CASSLDGGTGELFF. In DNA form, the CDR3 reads TGCGCCAGCAGCTTGGATGGTGGCACCGGGGAGCTGTTTTTT.

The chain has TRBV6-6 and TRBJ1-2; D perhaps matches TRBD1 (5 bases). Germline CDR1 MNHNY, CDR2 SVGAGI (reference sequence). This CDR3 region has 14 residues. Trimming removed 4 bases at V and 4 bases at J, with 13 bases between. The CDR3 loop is CASSSSQGTYGYTF. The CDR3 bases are TGTGCCAGCAGTTCTTCCCAGGGTACCTATGGCTACACCTTC.

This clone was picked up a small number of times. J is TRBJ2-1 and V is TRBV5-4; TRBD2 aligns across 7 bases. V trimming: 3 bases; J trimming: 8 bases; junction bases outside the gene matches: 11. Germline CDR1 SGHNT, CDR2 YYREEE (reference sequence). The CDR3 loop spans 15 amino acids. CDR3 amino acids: CASSSERGPGDEQFF. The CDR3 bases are TGTGCCAGCAGCTCTGAGCGGGGCCCGGGGGATGAGCAGTTCTTC.

The CDR3 loop reads CAIKSGGDTDTQYF. The CDR3 DNA reads as TGTGCCATCAAAAGCGGTGGTGACACAGATACGCAGTATTTT. The genes are TRBV10-3 and TRBJ2-3; D might be TRBD2 (5 bases). Germline CDR1 ENHRY, CDR2 SYGVKD. CDR3 length: 14 residues. V lost 7 bases, J lost 2 bases, and 13 bases lay in between.

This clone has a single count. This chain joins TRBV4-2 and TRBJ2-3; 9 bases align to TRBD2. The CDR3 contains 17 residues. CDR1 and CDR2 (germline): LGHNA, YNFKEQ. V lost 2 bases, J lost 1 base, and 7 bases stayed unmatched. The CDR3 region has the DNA TGTGCCAGCAGCCAACCCACCGTAGCGGGAGGCACAGATACGCAGTATTTT. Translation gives CASSQPTVAGGTDTQYF.

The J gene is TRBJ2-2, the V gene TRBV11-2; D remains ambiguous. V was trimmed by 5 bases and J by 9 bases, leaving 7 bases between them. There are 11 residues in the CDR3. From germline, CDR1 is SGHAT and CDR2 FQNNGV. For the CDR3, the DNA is TGTGCCAGCAGCACCTCTAGGGAGCTGTTTTTT. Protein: CASSTSRELFF.

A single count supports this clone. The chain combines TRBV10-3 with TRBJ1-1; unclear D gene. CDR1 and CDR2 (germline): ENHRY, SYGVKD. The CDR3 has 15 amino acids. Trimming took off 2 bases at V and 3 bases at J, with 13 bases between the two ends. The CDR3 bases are TGTGCCATCAGTGAGGGAGGGAGTCCCTACACTGAAGCTTTCTTT. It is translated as CAISEGGSPYTEAFF.

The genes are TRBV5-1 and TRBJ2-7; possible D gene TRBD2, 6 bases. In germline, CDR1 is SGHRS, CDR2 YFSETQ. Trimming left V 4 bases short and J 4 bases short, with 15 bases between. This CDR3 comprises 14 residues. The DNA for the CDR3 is TGCGCCAGCAGCACCGGGACTTTTTCGTACGAGCAGTACTTC. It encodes CASSTGTFSYEQYF.

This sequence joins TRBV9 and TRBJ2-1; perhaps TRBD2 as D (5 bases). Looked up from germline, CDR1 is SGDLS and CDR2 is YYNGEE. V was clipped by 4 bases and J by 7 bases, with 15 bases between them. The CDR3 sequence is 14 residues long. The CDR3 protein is CASSPRSRGNEQFF. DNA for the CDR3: TGTGCCAGCAGCCCTAGGTCACGAGGGAATGAGCAGTTCTTC.

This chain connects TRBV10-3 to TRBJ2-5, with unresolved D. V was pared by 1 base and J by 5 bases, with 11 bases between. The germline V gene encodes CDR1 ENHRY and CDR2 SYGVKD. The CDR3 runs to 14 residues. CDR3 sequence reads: CAISEWARRETQYF. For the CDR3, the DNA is TGTGCCATCAGTGAGTGGGCTAGACGGGAGACCCAGTACTTC.